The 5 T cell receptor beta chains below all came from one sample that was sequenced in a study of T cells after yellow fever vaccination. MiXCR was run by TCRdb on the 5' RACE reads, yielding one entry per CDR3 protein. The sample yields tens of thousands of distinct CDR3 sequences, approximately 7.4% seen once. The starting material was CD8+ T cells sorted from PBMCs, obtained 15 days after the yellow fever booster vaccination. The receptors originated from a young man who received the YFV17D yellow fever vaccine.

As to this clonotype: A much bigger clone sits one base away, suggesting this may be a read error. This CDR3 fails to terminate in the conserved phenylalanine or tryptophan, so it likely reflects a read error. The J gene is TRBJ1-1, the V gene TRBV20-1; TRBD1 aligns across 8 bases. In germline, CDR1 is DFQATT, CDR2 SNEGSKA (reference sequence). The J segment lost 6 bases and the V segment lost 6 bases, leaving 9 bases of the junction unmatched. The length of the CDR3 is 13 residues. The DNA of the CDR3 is TGCAGTGCCAGACCAGGGGGCAGGGCTGAAGCTTTCATT. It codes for CSARPGGRAEAFI.

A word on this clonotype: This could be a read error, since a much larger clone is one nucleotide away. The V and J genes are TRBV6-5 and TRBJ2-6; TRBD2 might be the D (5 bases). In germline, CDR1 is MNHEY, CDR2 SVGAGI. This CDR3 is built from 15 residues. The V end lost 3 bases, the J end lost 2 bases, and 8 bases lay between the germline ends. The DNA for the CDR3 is TGTGCCAGCAGTTATTTGAGGGCTGGGGCCAACGTCCTGACTTTC. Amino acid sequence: CASSYLRAGANVLTF.

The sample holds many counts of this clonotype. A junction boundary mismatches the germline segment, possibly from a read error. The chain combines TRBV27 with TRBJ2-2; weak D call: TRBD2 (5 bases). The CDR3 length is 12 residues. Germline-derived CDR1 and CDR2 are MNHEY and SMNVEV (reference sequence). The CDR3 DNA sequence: TGTGCCAGCGGGCCGCCCACCGGGGAGCTGTCTTTT. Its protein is CASGPPTGELSF.

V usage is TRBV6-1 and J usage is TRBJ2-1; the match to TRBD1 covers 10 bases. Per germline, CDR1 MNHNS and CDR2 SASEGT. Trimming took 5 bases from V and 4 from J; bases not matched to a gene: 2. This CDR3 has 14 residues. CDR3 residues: CASSPGQGYNEQFF. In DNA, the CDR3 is TGTGCCAGCAGTCCGGGACAGGGGTACAATGAGCAGTTCTTC.

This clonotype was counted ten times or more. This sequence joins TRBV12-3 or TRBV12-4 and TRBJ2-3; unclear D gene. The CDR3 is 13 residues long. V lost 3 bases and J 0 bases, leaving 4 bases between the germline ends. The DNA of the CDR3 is TGTGCCAGCAGTTTGGGCAGCACAGATACGCAGTATTTT. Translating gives CASSLGSTDTQYF.